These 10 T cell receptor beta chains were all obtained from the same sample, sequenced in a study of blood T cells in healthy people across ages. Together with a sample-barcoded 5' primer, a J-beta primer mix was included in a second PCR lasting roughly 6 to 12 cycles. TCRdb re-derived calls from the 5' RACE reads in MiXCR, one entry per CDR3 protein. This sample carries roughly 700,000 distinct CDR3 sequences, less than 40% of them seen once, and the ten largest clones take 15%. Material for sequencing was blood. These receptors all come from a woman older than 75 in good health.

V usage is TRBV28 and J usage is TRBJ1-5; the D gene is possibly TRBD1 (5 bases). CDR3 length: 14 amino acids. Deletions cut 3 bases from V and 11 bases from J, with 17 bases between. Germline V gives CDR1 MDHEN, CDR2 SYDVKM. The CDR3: CASSLPSGSTAQHF. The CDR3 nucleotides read TGTGCCAGCAGTTTGCCCTCAGGGTCCACGGCCCAGCATTTT.

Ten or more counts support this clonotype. This chain's CDR3 is CASKWGPTTRDEQFF. In DNA, the CDR3 is TGCGCCAGCAAGTGGGGCCCAACCACGAGGGATGAGCAGTTCTTC. J is TRBJ2-1 and V is TRBV5-1, with D possibly called TRBD1 or TRBD2 (5 bases each). Deletions cut 6 bases from V and 8 bases from J, with 21 bases between. Germline V gene sequence: CDR1 SGHRS, CDR2 YFSETQ. This CDR3 is 15 amino acids long.

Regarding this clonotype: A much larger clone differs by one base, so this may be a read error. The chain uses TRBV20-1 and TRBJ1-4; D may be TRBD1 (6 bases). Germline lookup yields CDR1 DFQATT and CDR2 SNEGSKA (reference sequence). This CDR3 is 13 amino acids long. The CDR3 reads CSATGHRNEELFF. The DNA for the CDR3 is TGCAGTGCAACGGGACACCGTAATGAAGAACTGTTTTTT.

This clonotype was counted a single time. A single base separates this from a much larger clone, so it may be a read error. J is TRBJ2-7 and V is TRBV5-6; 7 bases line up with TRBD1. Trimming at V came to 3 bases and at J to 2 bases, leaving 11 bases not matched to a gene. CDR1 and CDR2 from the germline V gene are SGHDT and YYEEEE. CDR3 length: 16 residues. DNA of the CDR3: TGTGCCAGCAGCTCAGAACCGGGACAGCCGACCTACGAGCAGTACGTC. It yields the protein CASSSEPGQPTYEQYV.

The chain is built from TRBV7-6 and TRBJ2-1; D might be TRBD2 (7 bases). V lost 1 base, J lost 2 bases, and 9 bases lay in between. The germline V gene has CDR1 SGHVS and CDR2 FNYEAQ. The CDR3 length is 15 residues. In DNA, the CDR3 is TGTGCCAGCAGCTTAGAGGGGGGGACCTACAATGAGCAGTTCTTC. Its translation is CASSLEGGTYNEQFF.

CDR3 in DNA: TGCAGTGCGGCAGGGGAATCCTATGGCTACACCTTC. The encoded protein is CSAAGESYGYTF. The rearrangement joins TRBV20-1 to TRBJ1-2, with D maybe TRBD1 (6 bases). The CDR3 is made up of 12 amino acids. CDR1 and CDR2 (germline): DFQATT, SNEGSKA (reference sequence). Trimming cost V 6 bases and J 4 bases, with 12 bases left between them.

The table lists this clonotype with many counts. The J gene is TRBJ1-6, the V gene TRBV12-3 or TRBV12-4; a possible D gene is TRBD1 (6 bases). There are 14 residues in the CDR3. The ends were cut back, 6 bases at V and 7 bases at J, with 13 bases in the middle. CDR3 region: CASSAGTKNSPLHF. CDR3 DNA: TGTGCCAGCAGCGCCGGGACAAAAAATTCACCCCTCCACTTT.

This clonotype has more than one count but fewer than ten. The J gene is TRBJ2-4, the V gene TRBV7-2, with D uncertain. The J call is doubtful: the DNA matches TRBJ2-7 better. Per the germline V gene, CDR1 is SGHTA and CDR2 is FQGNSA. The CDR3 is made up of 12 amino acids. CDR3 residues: CASSLGYSEQYF. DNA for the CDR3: TGTGCCAGCAGCCTAGGATACAGCGAGCAGTACTTC.

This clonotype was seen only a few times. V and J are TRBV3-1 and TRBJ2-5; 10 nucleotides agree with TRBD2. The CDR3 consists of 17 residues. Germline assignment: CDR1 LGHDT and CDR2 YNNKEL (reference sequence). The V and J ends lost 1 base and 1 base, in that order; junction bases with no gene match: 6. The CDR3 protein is CASSQVRTSGPQETQYF. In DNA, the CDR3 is TGTGCCAGCAGCCAAGTTCGGACTAGCGGCCCCCAAGAGACCCAGTACTTC.

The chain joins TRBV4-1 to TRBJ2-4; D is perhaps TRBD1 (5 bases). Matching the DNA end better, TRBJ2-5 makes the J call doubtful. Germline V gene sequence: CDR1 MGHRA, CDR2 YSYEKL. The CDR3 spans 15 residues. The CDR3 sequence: CASSHLGSGWETQYF. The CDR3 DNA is TGCGCCAGCAGCCACCTTGGATCAGGGTGGGAGACCCAGTACTTC.